The 21 T cell receptor beta chains below all came from one sample that was sequenced in a study of cytomegalovirus exposure and HLA in healthy donors. The PCR ran on 60 Vbeta and 13 Jbeta primers. Profiled with immunoSEQ multiplex PCR; TCRdb holds only in-frame clones, not every one. The data hold about 160,000 clones, with over 70% observed a single time. The sequencing sample was made of PBMCs. All receptors derive from a man aged 45-65 years in good health and CMV-seropositive.

Only a few counts were recorded for this clone. The rearrangement joins TRBV29-1 to TRBJ2-1, with 8 bases identical to TRBD1. CDR1 is SQVTM, CDR2 ANQGSEA, per germline. V dropped 3 bases and J dropped 5; count of bases not matched to a gene: 6. This CDR3 is 14 amino acids long. CDR3 region: CSVDPGQADNEQFF. In DNA form, the CDR3 reads TGCAGCGTTGATCCGGGACAGGCCGACAATGAGCAGTTCTTC.

The gene calls are TRBV6-1 and TRBJ1-5, with unresolved D. The CDR3 has 12 residues. The germline V gene encodes CDR1 MNHNS and CDR2 SASEGT. With 3 bases removed from V and 7 bases from J, the gap between germline ends came to 7 bases. The CDR3 DNA sequence: TGTGCCAGCAGTGACTTCGGGCAGCCCCAGCATTTT. This sequence encodes CASSDFGQPQHF.

The rearrangement links TRBV18 to TRBJ2-7, with D possibly TRBD1 on 5 matching bases. Germline CDR1 is KGHSH and CDR2 is LQKENI. Trimming cost V 6 bases and J 3 bases, with 12 bases left between them. The CDR3 is 13 amino acids. The CDR3 loop is CASSAARGYEQYF. The CDR3 nucleotides are TGTGCCAGCTCGGCCGCTAGGGGCTACGAGCAGTACTTC.

V is TRBV2 and J is TRBJ2-7; TRBD1 agrees at 9 bases. The V gene's germline CDR1 is SNHLY and CDR2 FYNNEI. The CDR3 length is 15 residues. V lost 3 bases to trimming and J lost 6 bases; unmatched junction nucleotides: 9. Here the CDR3 DNA reads TGTGCCAGCAGTGAGACGGACAGGGGCAAGGGCGAGCAGTACTTC. This encodes CASSETDRGKGEQYF.

This clone was found a few times. This chain joins TRBV21-1 and TRBJ2-1; TRBD2, the D gene given by the table, was not confirmed from the DNA. TRBV21-1 is an annotated pseudogene. The CDR3 is 15 residues long. CDR3 loop: CASSKVTSEGNEQFF. The DNA for the CDR3 is TGTGCCAGCAGCAAAGTGACTAGTGAGGGCAATGAGCAGTTCTTC.

This chain uses TRBV2 with TRBJ1-4; D gene ambiguous. Germline V gene data show CDR1 as SNHLY and CDR2 as FYNNEI. The V end was cut by 11 bases, the J end by 0 bases, with 13 bases between. This CDR3 is built from 14 residues. CDR3 loop: CASSVAATNEKLFF. CDR3 bases: TGTGCCTCCTCGGTGGCGGCAACTAATGAAAAACTGTTTTTT.

In DNA, the CDR3 is TGCGCCAGCAGACGTCGACTAGCTAGTTTATTGAATGAGCAGTTCTTC. Residues: CASRRRLASLLNEQFF. The chain links TRBV5-1 to TRBJ2-1; 7 bases line up with TRBD2. The germline gives CDR1 SGHRS, CDR2 YFSETQ. The CDR3 has 16 amino acids. V shed 5 bases, J shed 7 bases, and the junction held 15 bases outside the gene matches.

V and J are TRBV4-1 and TRBJ2-3; 7 bases agree with TRBD1. The CDR3 sequence is 15 residues long. Germline V gene lookup returns CDR1 MGHRA and CDR2 YSYEKL. V lost 2 bases to trimming and J lost 6 bases; unmatched junction nucleotides: 8. Here the CDR3 DNA reads TGCGCCAGCAGCCAACGGACAGGAAGGTCTGATACGCAGTATTTT. Protein product: CASSQRTGRSDTQYF.

The rearrangement links TRBV15 to TRBJ1-4; maybe TRBD1 (5 bases). CDR3 size: 14 residues. The germline gives CDR1 LNHNV, CDR2 YYDKDF (reference sequence). Trimming cost V 0 bases and J 6 bases, with 8 bases left between them. CDR3 residues: CATSRDPGDEKLFF. The CDR3, as DNA: TGTGCCACCAGCAGAGATCCGGGGGATGAAAAACTGTTTTTT.

This sequence joins TRBV7-9 and TRBJ2-2; 7 positions match TRBD1. CDR3 size: 15 residues. Germline assignment: CDR1 SEHNR and CDR2 FQNEAQ (reference sequence). The junction had 7 bases not matched to a gene; V was cut back by 5 bases and J by 4 bases. CDR3: CASSPDRVSTGELFF. For the CDR3, the DNA is TGTGCCAGCAGCCCCGACAGGGTGAGCACCGGGGAGCTGTTTTTT.

This chain links TRBV29-1 with TRBJ1-5, with 7 bases matching TRBD1. Germline lookup yields CDR1 SQVTM and CDR2 ANQGSEA. V gave up 4 bases and J gave up 3 bases; unmatched junction bases: 3. This CDR3 comprises 13 residues. The CDR3 DNA sequence: TGCAGCGTTGCGACAGGGACCAATCAGCCCCAGCATTTT. As protein: CSVATGTNQPQHF.

This clone turned up a few times. The chain recombines TRBV7-3 with TRBJ2-7; 9 bases line up with TRBD1. The CDR3 contains 14 residues. Germline V lookup: CDR1 SGHTA, CDR2 FQGTGA. Trimming at V came to 6 bases and at J to 2 bases, leaving 5 bases not matched to a gene. CDR3 sequence (DNA): TGTGCCAGCAGACTTGGACAGGGGCCCTACGAGCAGTACTTC. Translation: CASRLGQGPYEQYF.

CDR3 nucleotides: TGTGCCAGCAGCTTCCCATCTGGCTGGCAGGGAAGGAGAGAGACCCAGTACTTC. It encodes CASSFPSGWQGRRETQYF. The chain uses TRBV7-8 and TRBJ2-5; tentative D call: TRBD1 (5 bases). V lost 3 bases to trimming and J lost 4 bases, with 24 bases between them. CDR1 is SGHVS and CDR2 is FQNEAQ in the germline V gene. The CDR3 has 18 residues.

The chain employs TRBV5-1 and TRBJ2-3, with 9 bases identical to TRBD2. This CDR3 has 15 amino acids. The germline CDR1 and CDR2 sequences are SGHRS and YFSETQ. With V trimmed by 3 bases and J by 0 bases, 2 bases remained unmatched. The CDR3 DNA is TGCGCCAGCAGCTCTAGCGGGGATAGCACAGATACGCAGTATTTT. Its protein product is CASSSSGDSTDTQYF.

The sample holds one count of this clone. J is TRBJ1-1 and V is TRBV4-1; 9 bases map to TRBD1. The V gene's germline CDR1 is MGHRA and CDR2 YSYEKL. This CDR3 comprises 18 residues. V lost 0 bases and J lost 7; bases outside the gene matches: 15. CDR3 coding DNA: TGCGCCAGCAGCCAAGATCTTTGGGACAGGGAGTATCAGAGTGAAGCTTTCTTT. Translated: CASSQDLWDREYQSEAFF.

This clone was counted once. The chain is built from TRBV28 and TRBJ1-2; no reliable D call. The CDR3 contains 13 residues. Deletions cut 3 bases from V and 11 bases from J, with 16 bases between. CDR1 is MDHEN and CDR2 is SYDVKM in the germline V gene. CDR3 in DNA: TGTGCCAGCAGTTTTTTCGCCCCGGGGAGGTACACCTTC. This encodes CASSFFAPGRYTF.

The chain links TRBV6-1 to TRBJ1-5; 7 nucleotides line up with TRBD1. Per the germline V gene, CDR1 is MNHNS and CDR2 is SASEGT. The CDR3 spans 13 residues. J gave up 7 bases and V 3 bases, and 3 bases lay outside the gene matches. This chain's CDR3 is CASSDRGKQPQHF. In DNA form, the CDR3 reads TGTGCCAGCAGTGACAGGGGGAAGCAGCCCCAGCATTTT.

J is TRBJ1-4 and V is TRBV6-1; 7 bases fit TRBD1. The V segment lost 6 bases and the J segment 3 bases; nucleotides outside the gene matches: 4. The germline V gene has CDR1 MNHNS and CDR2 SASEGT. The CDR3 has 14 amino acids. CDR3 sequence reads: CASRYRGANEKLFF. Here the CDR3 DNA reads TGTGCCAGCAGGTACAGGGGAGCTAATGAAAAACTGTTTTTT.

J is TRBJ2-7 and V is TRBV9, with TRBD1 identical over 11 bases. CDR3 length: 14 amino acids. The germline V gene has CDR1 SGDLS and CDR2 YYNGEE. V shed 3 bases, J shed 7 bases, and the junction held 6 bases outside the gene matches. CDR3: CASSAGQGAREQYF. The CDR3 coding sequence is TGTGCCAGCAGCGCCGGACAGGGGGCGCGGGAGCAGTACTTC.

This chain links TRBV7-2 with TRBJ2-7; TRBD1 matches at 7 bases. The CDR3 is 15 amino acids. The J segment lost 0 bases and the V segment lost 5 bases, leaving 7 bases of the junction unmatched. Germline values: CDR1 SGHTA, CDR2 FQGNSA. CDR3: CASSPRTGPSYEQYF. The CDR3 region has the DNA TGTGCCAGCAGCCCGCGGACAGGACCCTCCTACGAGCAGTACTTC.

This chain links TRBV5-1 with TRBJ1-1, with D perhaps TRBD1 (6 bases). Trimming stripped 0 bases from V and 1 base from J, with 7 bases between. Germline CDR1 is SGHRS and CDR2 is YFSETQ. The CDR3 totals 14 residues. The DNA for the CDR3 is TGCGCCAGCAGCTTGGGACAGGAGAACACTGAAGCTTTCTTT. This gives the protein CASSLGQENTEAFF.